These T cell receptor beta chains were read from a single sample in a study of shared clonotypes between healthy human individuals. Clones were sequenced by immunoSEQ multiplex PCR, and TCRdb holds only the in-frame ones, with some missing. This sample carries around 2,000,000 clones, about 94% of them seen once, and the ten largest clones take more than 0.9%. Specimen: naive CD8+ T cells sorted from blood. The receptors originated from a man aged 18 to 30 in good health. Each CDR3 is given with its conserved first and last residue. The D gene is left open where the match is weak. Some rows mark clone size as missing; the rest say once, few, many or name a class of expanded clone.

.	TRBJ2-7	.	TRBV4-1	CASSQKSSYEQYF	TGCGCCAGCAGCCAGAAAAGCTCCTACGAGCAGTACTTC
.	TRBJ2-1	.	TRBV4-1	CASSQAPGATYNEQFF	TGCGCCAGCAGCCAAGCCCCTGGCGCGACCTACAATGAGCAGTTCTTC
.	TRBJ2-1	TRBD1	TRBV27	CASSPGRGTGDWDEQFF	TGTGCCAGCAGTCCCGGACGGGGGACAGGGGATTGGGATGAGCAGTTCTTC
.	TRBJ1-4	.	TRBV6-1	CASRGSVSISEKLFF	TGTGCCAGCAGGGGATCCGTCAGTATAAGTGAAAAACTGTTTTTT
many	TRBJ2-5	.	TRBV27	CASSLGETQYF	TGTGCCAGCAGTTTAGGGGAGACCCAGTACTTC
.	TRBJ2-7	.	TRBV11-2	CASSLEGGPYEQYF	TGTGCCAGCAGCTTAGAGGGGGGCCCCTACGAGCAGTACTTC
.	TRBJ2-7	.	TRBV5-3	CARSLGQGGHEQYF	TGTGCCAGAAGCCTCGGACAGGGAGGGCACGAGCAGTACTTC
.	TRBJ2-3	.	TRBV5-4	CASSLSVDTQYF	TGTGCCAGCAGCTTGTCTGTCGATACGCAGTATTTT
.	TRBJ2-3	.	TRBV10-3	CAISEDTTDTQYF	TGTGCCATCAGTGAGGACACCACAGATACGCAGTATTTT
.	TRBJ1-1	TRBD1	TRBV4-3	CASSQARGAEAFF	TGCGCCAGCAGCCAAGCCAGGGGGGCTGAAGCTTTCTTT
few	TRBJ1-6	.	TRBV4-1	CASSPTAPTGLNSPLHF	TGCGCCAGCAGCCCCACTGCGCCGACAGGCCTTAATTCACCCCTCCACTTT
.	TRBJ2-1	.	TRBV15	CATSHYNEQFF	TGTGCCACCAGTCATTACAATGAGCAGTTCTTC
.	TRBJ2-7	.	TRBV4-1	CASSQVGRDYEQYF	TGCGCCAGCAGCCAAGTTGGACGGGATTACGAGCAGTACTTC
.	TRBJ1-1	.	TRBV4-1	CASSHGPAGEAFF	TGCGCCAGCAGCCATGGGCCGGCGGGGGAAGCTTTCTTT
.	TRBJ2-5	.	TRBV4-3	CASSQVAGRVETQYF	TGCGCCAGCAGCCAAGTGGCGGGGCGGGTAGAGACCCAGTACTTC
.	TRBJ1-5	.	TRBV11-2	CASSPELGQPQHF	TGTGCCAGCAGCCCCGAGTTGGGTCAGCCCCAGCATTTT
.	TRBJ2-7	TRBD2	TRBV27	CASSLSPGGEQYF	TGTGCCAGCAGTTTATCTCCGGGGGGCGAGCAGTACTTC
.	TRBJ2-1	.	TRBV6-1	CASSEEPEDYNEQFF	TGTGCCAGCAGTGAAGAACCGGAGGACTACAATGAGCAGTTCTTC
.	TRBJ2-1	TRBD2	TRBV6-1	CASESPSGGWNEQFF	TGTGCCAGCGAATCCCCGAGCGGGGGGTGGAATGAGCAGTTCTTC